This entry lists 32 T cell receptor beta chains sequenced from one sample in a study of cytomegalovirus exposure and HLA in healthy donors. PCR involved 60 Vbeta and 13 Jbeta primers. The data were produced by immunoSEQ multiplex PCR, yet TCRdb's version contains in-frame clones alone and is incomplete. The data hold about 190,000 clones, with approximately 79% observed a single time. Sequencing was performed on PBMCs. Receptor source: a man aged 40-55 years in good health and CMV-seropositive.

The rearrangement joins TRBV9 to TRBJ2-1; 10 positions agree with TRBD2. The CDR3 is made up of 14 amino acids. CDR1 SGDLS and CDR2 YYNGEE come from the germline V gene. Trimming removed 6 bases from V and 8 bases from J; junction bases left unmatched: 8. CDR3 nucleotide sequence: TGTGCCAGCACCCGAGCGGGGGGGCCGGATGAGCAGTTCTTC. It specifies CASTRAGGPDEQFF.

The gene calls are TRBV27 and TRBJ2-7, with D possibly matching TRBD2 (7 bases). The CDR3 runs to 14 residues. Germline-derived CDR1 and CDR2 are MNHEY and SMNVEV (reference sequence). V dropped 3 bases and J dropped 4 bases, with 13 bases sitting between them. CDR3 in DNA: TGTGCCAGCAGTTTTGCGGGGGCTAAATACGAGCAGTACTTC. Protein product: CASSFAGAKYEQYF.

J is TRBJ2-5 and V is TRBV29-1; D gene ambiguous. The J call is doubtful: the DNA matches TRBJ2-7 better. This CDR3 contains 13 residues. Germline V gives CDR1 SQVTM, CDR2 ANQGSEA. CDR3 DNA sequence: TGCAGCGTTGGACCGAATGGGGCCTACGAGCAGTACTTC. This encodes CSVGPNGAYEQYF.

This clone has more than one count but fewer than ten. The chain links TRBV4-1 to TRBJ2-1, with a possible D match to TRBD2 (7 bases). The germline gives CDR1 MGHRA, CDR2 YSYEKL. This CDR3 spans 15 amino acids. Deletions cut 4 bases from V and 1 base from J, with 11 bases between. The CDR3: CASSPRGGSYNEQFF. CDR3 DNA sequence: TGCGCCAGCAGCCCAAGGGGGGGATCCTACAATGAGCAGTTCTTC.

The chain uses TRBV19 and TRBJ2-3; no clear D. Germline CDR1 LNHDA, CDR2 SQIVND (reference sequence). V gave up 1 base and J gave up 0 bases, with 8 bases separating them. The CDR3 has 15 residues. Here the CDR3 reads CASSIASTSTDTQYF. CDR3 sequence (DNA): TGTGCCAGTAGTATAGCAAGCACTAGCACAGATACGCAGTATTTT.

This sequence joins TRBV9 and TRBJ1-2, with D tentatively TRBD1 (5 bases). V lost 0 bases and J 4 bases, leaving 7 bases between the germline ends. CDR1 SGDLS and CDR2 YYNGEE come from the germline V gene. The CDR3 runs 13 residues. CDR3 region: CASSVDQGYGYTF. CDR3 DNA sequence: TGTGCCAGCAGCGTAGACCAGGGCTATGGCTACACCTTC. Full variable domain (outside the CDR3, taken from reference TRBV9 and TRBJ1-2): DSGVTQTPKHLITATGQRVTLRCSPRSGDLSVYWYQQSLDQGLQFLIQYYNGEERAKGNILERFSAQQFPDLHSELNLSSLELGDSALYFCASSVDQGYGYTFGSGTRLTVV.

This rearrangement joins TRBV5-1 to TRBJ2-3; 8 positions agree with TRBD2. Germline assignment: CDR1 SGHRS and CDR2 YFSETQ. The CDR3 has 15 residues. Trimming cost V 1 base and J 3 bases; bases outside gene matches: 4. The CDR3 here is CASSLNGGETDTQYF. CDR3 sequence (DNA): TGCGCCAGCAGCTTGAACGGGGGGGAAACAGATACGCAGTATTTT. Looking up the rest from reference TRBV5-1 and TRBJ2-3 gives the full variable domain: KAGVTQTPRYLIKTRGQQVTLSCSPISGHRSVSWYQQTPGQGLQFLFEYFSETQRNKGNFPGRFSGRQFSNSRSEMNVSTLELGDSALYLCASSLNGGETDTQYFGPGTRLTVL.

The rearrangement joins TRBV7-2 to TRBJ2-3, with TRBD1 identical over 9 bases. The CDR3 is 16 residues long. V lost 3 bases and J lost 0; bases outside the gene matches: 4. CDR1 is SGHTA and CDR2 is FQGNSA in the germline V gene. This CDR3 is CASSFLDRGSTDTQYF. CDR3 coding DNA: TGTGCCAGCAGCTTTTTGGACAGGGGTAGCACAGATACGCAGTATTTT.

The chain employs TRBV6-5 and TRBJ1-1; D perhaps matches TRBD1 (5 bases). The CDR3 runs to 13 residues. Germline CDR1 reads MNHEY; CDR2 reads SVGAGI. V was cut by 6 bases and J by 5 bases, with 13 bases left in between. CDR3 sequence: CASSSGFITEAFF. CDR3 DNA: TGTGCCAGCAGCTCAGGGTTTATTACTGAAGCTTTCTTT.

The chain carries TRBV9 and TRBJ1-1; D gene ambiguous. The CDR3 length is 13 residues. V shed 3 bases and J shed 7 bases, with 13 bases lying between them. The germline gives CDR1 SGDLS, CDR2 YYNGEE. Here the CDR3 reads CASSDQPEGEAFF. The CDR3 DNA is TGTGCCAGCAGCGACCAGCCCGAGGGTGAAGCTTTCTTT.

The chain recombines TRBV19 with TRBJ1-1; D may be TRBD1 (6 bases). Germline loops: CDR1 LNHDA, CDR2 SQIVND (reference sequence). This CDR3 has 17 amino acids. Trimming removed 7 bases from V and 1 base from J, with 22 bases in between. The CDR3 loop is CASTPSGGRVTNTEAFF. CDR3 nucleotides: TGTGCCAGTACACCATCCGGGGGGCGGGTAACGAACACTGAAGCTTTCTTT.

The chain uses TRBV2 and TRBJ2-4; D is possibly TRBD1 (8 bases). V was trimmed by 8 bases and J by 1 base, leaving 27 bases between them. Germline CDR1 reads SNHLY; CDR2 reads FYNNEI. The CDR3 has 19 amino acids. The CDR3 protein is CASPAGQVIWGEAKNIQYF. As DNA, the CDR3 is TGTGCCAGCCCAGCGGGACAGGTTATATGGGGCGAGGCCAAAAACATTCAGTACTTC.

V gene TRBV27 combines with J gene TRBJ2-5; TRBD1 aligns across 7 bases. V gave up 6 bases and J gave up 5 bases; unmatched junction bases: 0. The CDR3 contains 11 residues. Germline CDR1 and CDR2: MNHEY and SMNVEV (reference sequence). This CDR3 is CASRTGETQYF. The CDR3 DNA sequence: TGTGCCAGCAGGACAGGGGAGACCCAGTACTTC.

CDR3 DNA: TGTGCCAGCAGTTACGCGTGGAATCAGCCCCAGCATTTT. Translating gives CASSYAWNQPQHF. This chain links TRBV6-5 with TRBJ1-5, with D hard to call. This CDR3 has 13 residues. Trimming removed 2 bases from V and 4 bases from J, with 6 bases in between. Germline assignment: CDR1 MNHEY and CDR2 SVGAGI.

The V gene is TRBV10-3, the J gene TRBJ1-1; 8 bases agree with TRBD1. Germline V gene lookup returns CDR1 ENHRY and CDR2 SYGVKD. The CDR3 length is 16 residues. The V and J ends lost 7 bases and 1 base, in that order; junction bases with no gene match: 11. CDR3 coding DNA: TGTGCCATCACCAACTACAGGGGGGCCGAGAACACTGAAGCTTTCTTT. Protein product: CAITNYRGAENTEAFF.

This clone was recorded once. V usage is TRBV29-1 and J usage is TRBJ2-3, with D maybe TRBD2 (7 bases). Germline assignment: CDR1 SQVTM and CDR2 ANQGSEA. The ends were cut back, 6 bases at V and 3 bases at J, with 16 bases in the middle. The CDR3 has 14 residues. The CDR3 is CSVGGGVPTDTQYF. CDR3 nucleotides: TGCAGCGTCGGAGGGGGGGTACCTACAGATACGCAGTATTTT.

This chain links TRBV7-9 with TRBJ2-2, with TRBD1 matching 8 bases. V shed 3 bases, J shed 4 bases, and the junction held 4 bases outside the gene matches. The CDR3 consists of 15 residues. Germline V gene lookup returns CDR1 SEHNR and CDR2 FQNEAQ (reference sequence). The CDR3 loop reads CASSFNRGSTGELFF. In DNA form, the CDR3 reads TGTGCCAGCAGCTTCAACAGGGGGTCCACCGGGGAGCTGTTTTTT.

The chain combines TRBV21-1 with TRBJ2-5; whether TRBD1, the table's D call, matches the DNA was not checked. TRBV21-1 is described as a pseudogene. The CDR3 is 17 residues long. The CDR3 bases are TGTGCCAGCAGCAAACAGGGTAGGTTGGGAAAACAAGAGACCCAGTACTTC. This gives the protein CASSKQGRLGKQETQYF.

V usage is TRBV11-1 and J usage is TRBJ2-2, with 8 bases lining up with TRBD1. Losses at the gene ends were 6 bases for V and 3 bases for J; bases not matched to a gene: 3. The CDR3 runs 14 residues. Germline CDR1 is SGHAT and CDR2 is FQDESV (reference sequence). The CDR3 loop is CASSQGAYTGELFF. The CDR3 coding sequence is TGTGCCAGCAGTCAGGGGGCTTACACCGGGGAGCTGTTTTTT. Complete variable domain (other parts from reference TRBV11-1 and TRBJ2-2): EAEVAQSPRYKITEKSQAVAFWCDPISGHATLYWYRQILGQGPELLVQFQDESVVDDSQLPKDRFSAERLKGVDSTLKIQPAELGDSAMYLCASSQGAYTGELFFGEGSRLTVL.

The chain combines TRBV9 with TRBJ1-1, with TRBD1 as a possible D gene (6 bases). CDR1 SGDLS and CDR2 YYNGEE come from the germline V gene. V lost 0 bases, J lost 3 bases, and 21 bases lay in between. The CDR3 runs to 18 residues. The CDR3 nucleotides read TGTGCCAGCAGCGTAGGGGCGCAGGGTGTTCAGGGGTACACTGAAGCTTTCTTT. It is translated as CASSVGAQGVQGYTEAFF.

The chain uses TRBV29-1 and TRBJ2-7, with no clear D. Trimming took 0 bases from V and 6 from J, leaving 6 bases between them. This CDR3 comprises 11 residues. Germline V gene lookup returns CDR1 SQVTM and CDR2 ANQGSEA. In DNA form, the CDR3 reads TGCAGCGTTGAAGAACAGATCGAGCAGTACTTC. Encoded protein: CSVEEQIEQYF.

The chain uses TRBV11-2 and TRBJ1-2; TRBD1 aligns across 11 bases. Germline CDR1 reads SGHAT; CDR2 reads FQNNGV. V lost 5 bases and J lost 6; bases outside the gene matches: 5. The CDR3 extends over 14 amino acids. The CDR3 loop is CASSRTGGKDGYTF. For the CDR3, the DNA is TGTGCCAGCAGCAGGACAGGGGGCAAAGATGGCTACACCTTC.

This clone was seen a handful of times. Within the sample, other DNA sequences also encode this same CDR3. This rearrangement joins TRBV19 to TRBJ1-5, with D uncertain. CDR3 size: 16 residues. Germline-derived CDR1 and CDR2 are LNHDA and SQIVND (reference sequence). V lost 1 base and J 4 bases, leaving 14 bases between the germline ends. As DNA, the CDR3 is TGTGCCAGTAGTATAGGAGATCAGGCGTTAAATCAGCCCCAGCATTTT. Protein: CASSIGDQALNQPQHF.

Worth noting for this clone: The junction shows a germline mismatch at one end, possibly a read error. This chain uses TRBV7-9 with TRBJ2-7, with D unclear. This CDR3 has 12 residues. Germline V gene lookup returns CDR1 SEHNR and CDR2 FQNEAQ (reference sequence). The CDR3 region is CSSMAPPGEQYF. DNA for the CDR3: TGTTCCAGCATGGCTCCCCCGGGCGAGCAGTACTTC.

This chain links TRBV27 with TRBJ2-3; tentative D call: TRBD1 (6 bases). In germline, CDR1 is MNHEY, CDR2 SMNVEV (reference sequence). Trimming cost V 7 bases and J 1 base, with 9 bases left between them. CDR3 size: 13 residues. CDR3 in amino acids: CASTSGGTDTQYF. DNA for the CDR3: TGTGCCAGCACCTCAGGGGGCACAGATACGCAGTATTTT.

The DNA of the CDR3 is TGTGCCAGTAGTATTCAGGACAGGGGCTACGAGCAGTACTTC. Its protein is CASSIQDRGYEQYF. This chain connects TRBV19 to TRBJ2-7; 9 nucleotides align to TRBD1. Germline V gene lookup returns CDR1 LNHDA and CDR2 SQIVND (reference sequence). The V and J ends lost 3 bases and 3 bases, in that order; junction bases with no gene match: 3. The CDR3 consists of 14 residues. The full variable domain, rest sourced from reference TRBV19 and TRBJ2-7, is DGGITQSPKYLFRKEGQNVTLSCEQNLNHDAMYWYRQDPGQGLRLIYYSQIVNDFQKGDIAEGYSVSREKKESFPLTVTSAQKNPTAFYLCASSIQDRGYEQYFGPGTRLTVT.

This clone appeared once. This chain joins TRBV28 and TRBJ2-2, with TRBD1 as a possible D gene (5 bases). CDR3 size: 13 residues. V shed 6 bases and J shed 2 bases, with 7 bases lying between them. The germline CDR1 and CDR2 sequences are MDHEN and SYDVKM. As DNA, the CDR3 is TGTGCCAGCAGGACAGTTAACACCGGGGAGCTGTTTTTT. Translation: CASRTVNTGELFF. The entire variable domain, with the rest obtained from reference TRBV28 and TRBJ2-2, is as follows: DVKVTQSSRYLVKRTGEKVFLECVQDMDHENMFWYRQDPGLGLRLIYFSYDVKMKEKGDIPEGYSVSREKKERFSLILESASTNQTSMYLCASRTVNTGELFFGEGSRLTVL.

The chain employs TRBV30 and TRBJ1-1, with 9 bases aligning to TRBD1. Germline trimming cut 3 bases from V and 3 bases from J; bases unmatched to any gene: 8. This CDR3 is 15 amino acids long. Looked up from germline, CDR1 is GTSNPN and CDR2 is SVGIG (reference sequence). This CDR3 reads CAWRLGGTGYTEAFF. CDR3 bases: TGTGCCTGGAGGCTAGGTGGGACAGGGTACACTGAAGCTTTCTTT.

The rearrangement uses TRBV6-4 and TRBJ1-2, with D hard to call. Germline-derived CDR1 and CDR2 are MRHNA and SNTAGT. The CDR3 loop spans 16 amino acids. The V end was cut by 2 bases, the J end by 4 bases, with 17 bases between. The CDR3 sequence: CASSDHRGSNLYGYTF. The CDR3 DNA is TGTGCCAGCAGTGACCACAGAGGGTCCAACCTCTATGGCTACACCTTC.

The gene calls are TRBV28 and TRBJ1-5; a possible D gene is TRBD1 (5 bases). The CDR3 covers 17 residues. V lost 6 bases and J lost 6, with 24 bases in between. The germline CDR1 and CDR2 sequences are MDHEN and SYDVKM. CDR3 residues: CASSPQWGGDRGQPQHF. The CDR3 DNA sequence: TGTGCCAGCAGCCCTCAGTGGGGCGGGGATCGGGGTCAGCCCCAGCATTTT.

The chain's CDR3 is CASSPQVTEAFF. The CDR3, as DNA: TGTGCCAGCAGTCCACAGGTTACTGAAGCTTTCTTT. The V call is TRBV28, the J call TRBJ1-1; D possibly corresponds to TRBD1 (5 bases). The CDR3 length is 12 residues. Germline V gene lookup returns CDR1 MDHEN and CDR2 SYDVKM. The ends were cut back, 5 bases at V and 5 bases at J, with 9 bases in the middle.

As regards this clone: At one boundary the junction diverges from the germline segment, which might be a read error. The chain employs TRBV7-7 and TRBJ2-7, with a possible D match to TRBD1 (6 bases). The length of the CDR3 is 15 residues. Per germline, CDR1 SSHAT and CDR2 FNYEAQ (reference sequence). This CDR3 reads CASSLARGGTYEQYF. DNA for the CDR3: TGTGCTAGCAGCTTAGCCAGAGGGGGAACCTACGAGCAGTACTTC.